These 27 T cell receptor beta chains came from one sample sequenced in a study of cytomegalovirus exposure and HLA in healthy donors. PCR employed 60 Vbeta and 13 Jbeta primers. Data came from immunoSEQ multiplex PCR; TCRdb stores just in-frame clones and leaves some out. The data contain more than 150,000 clones, roughly 79% of them singletons. Material for sequencing was PBMCs. These receptors came from a woman in her 50s in good health and CMV-seropositive.

The chain joins TRBV5-6 to TRBJ2-1; a weak D match, TRBD1 (7 bases). This CDR3 has 15 residues. CDR1 and CDR2 (germline): SGHDT, YYEEEE. V lost 4 bases and J 3 bases, leaving 14 bases between the germline ends. The CDR3 DNA sequence: TGTGCCAGCAGCGGCGCGGGACAGAACTACAATGAGCAGTTCTTC. This codes for CASSGAGQNYNEQFF.

This chain joins TRBV5-5 and TRBJ2-7; 10 bases align to TRBD2. The junction had 7 bases not matched to a gene; V was cut back by 0 bases and J by 1 base. The CDR3 is 17 amino acids. Germline CDR1 and CDR2: SGHKS and YYEKEE (reference sequence). The CDR3 reads CASSLGLPGLASYEQYF. The CDR3, as DNA: TGTGCCAGCAGCTTGGGGTTACCGGGACTAGCGTCCTACGAGCAGTACTTC.

The rearrangement links TRBV6-5 to TRBJ2-7; 8 positions match TRBD2. The germline V gene encodes CDR1 MNHEY and CDR2 SVGAGI. The CDR3 length is 15 residues. V lost 0 bases and J lost 9; bases outside the gene matches: 10. The CDR3 bases are TGTGCCAGCAGTTACTCGGGACTAGAGGCGAGGGGGCAGTACTTC. Its protein product is CASSYSGLEARGQYF.

The CDR3 loop reads CASSFFGGTNEKLFF. Written as DNA, the CDR3 is TGCGCCAGCAGCTTCTTTGGCGGGACTAATGAAAAACTGTTTTTT. This chain uses TRBV5-1 with TRBJ1-4; no definite D call. This CDR3 contains 15 residues. Per the germline V gene, CDR1 is SGHRS and CDR2 is YFSETQ. V was pared by 2 bases and J by 2 bases, with 10 bases between.

This rearrangement joins TRBV28 to TRBJ1-6; TRBD1 aligns across 8 bases. The CDR3 has 14 amino acids. CDR1 MDHEN and CDR2 SYDVKM come from the germline V gene. The V gene end was trimmed by 8 bases and the J gene end by 10 bases; junction bases not matched to a gene: 10. CDR3 sequence: CASASPGQASPLHF. CDR3 DNA: TGTGCCAGCGCATCACCGGGACAGGCATCACCCCTCCACTTT. Looking up the rest from reference TRBV28 and TRBJ1-6 gives the full variable domain: DVKVTQSSRYLVKRTGEKVFLECVQDMDHENMFWYRQDPGLGLRLIYFSYDVKMKEKGDIPEGYSVSREKKERFSLILESASTNQTSMYLCASASPGQASPLHFGNGTRLTVT.

The chain is built from TRBV19 and TRBJ2-1; 8 positions match TRBD2. Germline V lookup: CDR1 LNHDA, CDR2 SQIVND (reference sequence). CDR3 length equals 16 residues. Losses at the gene ends were 5 bases for V and 3 bases for J; bases not matched to a gene: 9. CDR3 loop: CASSSQRESRYNEQFF. The CDR3 DNA is TGTGCCAGTAGTTCCCAGCGGGAGTCCCGCTACAATGAGCAGTTCTTC.

This rearrangement joins TRBV11-2 to TRBJ2-1; tentatively, D is TRBD2 (6 bases). Germline loops: CDR1 SGHAT, CDR2 FQNNGV. The germline V and J ends were trimmed by 5 bases and 9 bases, with 14 bases remaining between them. The CDR3 is 13 amino acids. The CDR3 spells CASSEAPGGEQFF. The DNA for the CDR3 is TGTGCCAGCAGCGAGGCACCCGGGGGTGAGCAGTTCTTC.

The chain links TRBV6-1 to TRBJ1-5; the D is unclear. Trimming removed 4 bases at V and 3 bases at J, with 4 bases between. Germline lookup yields CDR1 MNHNS and CDR2 SASEGT. This CDR3 spans 12 amino acids. As DNA, the CDR3 is TGTGCCAGCAGTGGAGACAATCAGCCCCAGCATTTT. It encodes CASSGDNQPQHF.

This chain uses TRBV6-5 with TRBJ1-2; no definite D call. CDR1 MNHEY and CDR2 SVGAGI come from the germline V gene. The CDR3 spans 12 residues. The ends were cut back, 5 bases at V and 8 bases at J, with 12 bases in the middle. The CDR3 region has the DNA TGTGCCAGCAGTGCACGGGGAGGCGGCTACACCTTC. Translating gives CASSARGGGYTF.

The rearrangement joins TRBV5-1 to TRBJ2-2; 8 positions agree with TRBD1. J was trimmed by 7 bases and V by 2 bases; bases with no gene match: 4. There are 14 residues in the CDR3. Germline V gene sequence: CDR1 SGHRS, CDR2 YFSETQ. CDR3 DNA sequence: TGCGCCAGCAGCTTTCAGGGGGCGGACGGGGAGCTGTTTTTT. Translated, it gives CASSFQGADGELFF.

The genes are TRBV7-8 and TRBJ2-7; D unclear. This CDR3 spans 14 amino acids. The V end lost 5 bases, the J end lost 0 bases, and 11 bases lay between the germline ends. Germline CDR1 reads SGHVS; CDR2 reads FQNEAQ. The CDR3 loop reads CASSPSTNSYEQYF. DNA for the CDR3: TGTGCCAGCAGCCCCAGTACTAACTCCTACGAGCAGTACTTC.

The chain has TRBV29-1 and TRBJ1-1; 8 nucleotides align to TRBD1. The germline gives CDR1 SQVTM, CDR2 ANQGSEA. There are 15 residues in the CDR3. The V and J ends lost 6 bases and 0 bases, in that order; junction bases with no gene match: 9. The CDR3 sequence: CSVTIQGGLNTEAFF. Here the CDR3 DNA reads TGCAGCGTAACGATACAGGGGGGACTGAACACTGAAGCTTTCTTT.

In this sample, this clone turned up once. This rearrangement joins TRBV4-1 to TRBJ2-1; weak D call: TRBD1 (5 bases). V shed 0 bases and J shed 2 bases, with 8 bases lying between them. The CDR3 is 15 amino acids. CDR1 is MGHRA and CDR2 is YSYEKL in the germline V gene. The CDR3 region has the DNA TGCGCCAGCAGCCAAGATCCGACAGCCTACAATGAGCAGTTCTTC. Protein product: CASSQDPTAYNEQFF.

This chain connects TRBV25-1 to TRBJ1-6, with D uncertain. Trimming removed 9 bases at V and 1 base at J, with 16 bases between. CDR3 length: 16 residues. Germline loops: CDR1 MGHDK, CDR2 SYGVNS. CDR3 amino acids: CASSPLAGSYNSPLHF. In nucleotides, the CDR3 is TGTGCCAGTTCTCCTCTTGCGGGATCCTATAATTCACCCCTCCACTTT. The full variable domain, in which reference TRBV25-1 and TRBJ1-6 provide the parts outside the CDR3, is EADIYQTPRYLVIGTGKKITLECSQTMGHDKMYWYQQDPGMELHLIHYSYGVNSTEKGDLSSESTVSRIRTEHFPLTLESARPSHTSQYLCASSPLAGSYNSPLHFGNGTRLTVT.

The rearrangement joins TRBV6-6 to TRBJ1-1; TRBD1 might be the D (6 bases). CDR3 size: 14 residues. The V gene's germline CDR1 is MNHNY and CDR2 SVGAGI (reference sequence). Trimming left V 7 bases short and J 3 bases short, with 15 bases between. CDR3 in amino acids: CASNLAGAHTEAFF. DNA for the CDR3: TGTGCCAGCAACCTAGCGGGGGCCCACACTGAAGCTTTCTTT.

The chain couples TRBV19 to TRBJ2-5; no clear D. Germline V CDR1 and CDR2: LNHDA, SQIVND (reference sequence). V dropped 3 bases and J dropped 1 base, with 9 bases sitting between them. This CDR3 has 14 amino acids. The CDR3: CASSIGTLQETQYF. The CDR3 DNA follows: TGTGCCAGTAGTATTGGTACTCTCCAAGAGACCCAGTACTTC.

The chain combines TRBV6-1 with TRBJ2-7; D gene ambiguous. The CDR3 spans 13 residues. Looked up from germline, CDR1 is MNHNS and CDR2 is SASEGT. Between the trimmed V and J ends, which lost 2 bases and 0 bases, there was a span of 5 bases. CDR3 amino acids: CASSETPSYEQYF. As DNA, the CDR3 is TGTGCCAGCAGTGAAACACCCTCCTACGAGCAGTACTTC.

This rearrangement joins TRBV10-3 to TRBJ2-3, with 14 bases aligning to TRBD2. In germline, CDR1 is ENHRY, CDR2 SYGVKD. The CDR3 length is 18 residues. The V gene end was trimmed by 7 bases and the J gene end by 4 bases; junction bases not matched to a gene: 13. CDR3 amino acids: CAIKGLAGGRGEADTQYF. In DNA form, the CDR3 reads TGTGCCATCAAAGGACTAGCGGGGGGCCGAGGTGAGGCAGATACGCAGTATTTT.

V is TRBV11-2 and J is TRBJ2-2; TRBD2 matches at 8 bases. This CDR3 has 16 amino acids. Looked up from germline, CDR1 is SGHAT and CDR2 is FQNNGV. With 2 bases clipped from V and 5 bases from J, the junction kept 7 bases outside the gene matches. CDR3 protein: CASSLTGREGTGELFF. As DNA, the CDR3 is TGTGCCAGCAGCTTAACGGGACGGGAGGGGACCGGGGAGCTGTTTTTT.

The gene calls are TRBV11-3 and TRBJ2-5, with 9 bases fitting TRBD2. J gave up 7 bases and V 2 bases, and 14 bases lay outside the gene matches. This CDR3 contains 17 residues. Germline V gives CDR1 SGHNT, CDR2 YENEEA. The CDR3 spells CASSLRGLAGKQGTQYF. CDR3 sequence (DNA): TGTGCCAGCAGCTTAAGAGGCCTAGCGGGGAAGCAGGGGACCCAGTACTTC.

The genes are TRBV29-1 and TRBJ2-3; TRBD2 matches at 10 bases. The junction had 5 bases not matched to a gene; V was cut back by 3 bases and J by 2 bases. This CDR3 is 15 amino acids long. The germline gives CDR1 SQVTM, CDR2 ANQGSEA. CDR3 DNA sequence: TGCAGCGTTGATAGCGGGGGGCCTAACACAGATACGCAGTATTTT. Its translation: CSVDSGGPNTDTQYF.

J is TRBJ2-1 and V is TRBV5-6, with TRBD1 matching over 10 bases. Germline lookup yields CDR1 SGHDT and CDR2 YYEEEE. CDR3 length: 18 residues. Trimming at V came to 4 bases and at J to 1 base, leaving 11 bases not matched to a gene. CDR3 residues: CASSPGGGGQGSYNEQFF. The CDR3 DNA follows: TGTGCCAGCAGCCCCGGGGGAGGGGGACAGGGGTCCTACAATGAGCAGTTCTTC.

J is TRBJ2-7 and V is TRBV7-8; D is possibly TRBD1 (7 bases). This CDR3 spans 15 amino acids. The V end was cut by 2 bases, the J end by 3 bases, with 14 bases between. Germline values: CDR1 SGHVS, CDR2 FQNEAQ. The DNA of the CDR3 is TGTGCCAGCAGCTTACCGGAGGGGGCTCTCTACGAGCAGTACTTC. As protein: CASSLPEGALYEQYF.

In DNA form, the CDR3 reads TGTGCCAGCAGCTTGAACACAGGCCCCAATTCACCCCTCCACTTT. Translated, it gives CASSLNTGPNSPLHF. V and J are TRBV5-5 and TRBJ1-6; D perhaps matches TRBD1 (5 bases). CDR1 is SGHKS, CDR2 YYEKEE, per germline (reference sequence). The CDR3 extends over 15 amino acids. Trimming took off 1 base at V and 7 bases at J, with 12 bases between the two ends.

The V gene is TRBV7-4, the J gene TRBJ2-7, with 8 bases matching TRBD2. CDR1 and CDR2 from the germline V gene are SGHVT and SQSDAQ. The CDR3 length is 14 residues. DNA for the CDR3: TGTGCAGACGAGAAGGACGGGAGGGCCCACGAGCAGTACTTC. Translated: CADEKDGRAHEQYF.

V gene TRBV5-4 combines with J gene TRBJ2-2; possibly TRBD2 for D (5 bases). CDR1 and CDR2 from the germline V gene are SGHNT and YYREEE (reference sequence). The V gene lost 2 bases and the J gene lost 3 bases, with 11 bases spanning the gap. This CDR3 comprises 15 residues. The CDR3 is CASSLIGGYTGELFF. DNA of the CDR3: TGTGCCAGCAGCTTAATTGGAGGCTACACCGGGGAGCTGTTTTTT.

V is TRBV27 and J is TRBJ2-4; maybe TRBD2 (6 bases). This CDR3 spans 13 amino acids. From germline, CDR1 is MNHEY and CDR2 SMNVEV (reference sequence). Trimming removed 3 bases at V and 9 bases at J, with 12 bases between. CDR3: CASSLRSGGIQYF. The CDR3, as DNA: TGTGCCAGCAGTTTGAGATCCGGGGGCATTCAGTACTTC.